Detailed here is one T cell receptor (beta chain). The target antigen is unknown. This sample was included in a study of graft-versus-host responses after intestinal transplantation. Some clones are missing from TCRdb's copy, which holds only in-frame ones; the method was immunoSEQ multiplex PCR. The sample has some 97,000 clones, about 88% seen once; the top ten hold 0.95%. Germline CDR1 reads ENHRY; CDR2 reads SYGVKD. The CDR3 is made up of 15 amino acids. Between the trimmed V and J ends, which lost 6 bases and 1 base, there was a span of 14 bases. The sequence was obtained from a human donor who was the organ donor for an intestinal transplant. Sample: unstimulated CD4+ T cells sorted from spleen or lymph node cells, taken before transplant. V and J are TRBV10-3 and TRBJ2-3, with D perhaps matching TRBD2 (6 bases). The CDR3 DNA is TGTGCCATCAGCCCCGGGGAGCGGGGCACAGATACGCAGTATTTT. As protein: CAISPGERGTDTQYF.